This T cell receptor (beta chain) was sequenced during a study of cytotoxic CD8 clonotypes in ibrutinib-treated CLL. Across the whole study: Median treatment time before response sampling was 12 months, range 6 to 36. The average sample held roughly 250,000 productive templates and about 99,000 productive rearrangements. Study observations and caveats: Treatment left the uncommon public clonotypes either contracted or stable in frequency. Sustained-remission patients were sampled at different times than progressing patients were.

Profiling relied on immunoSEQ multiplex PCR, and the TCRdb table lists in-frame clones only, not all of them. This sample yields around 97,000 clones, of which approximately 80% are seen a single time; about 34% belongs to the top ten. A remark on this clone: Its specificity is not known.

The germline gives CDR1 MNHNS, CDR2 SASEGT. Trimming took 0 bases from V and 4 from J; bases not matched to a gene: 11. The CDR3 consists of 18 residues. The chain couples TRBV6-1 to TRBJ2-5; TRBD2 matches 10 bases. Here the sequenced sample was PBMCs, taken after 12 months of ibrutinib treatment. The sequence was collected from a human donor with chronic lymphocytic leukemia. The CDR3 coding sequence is TGTGCCAGCAGTGAAGCGGCTAGCGGGAGATACTCTTTAGAGACCCAGTACTTC. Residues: CASSEAASGRYSLETQYF.